These 18 T cell receptor beta chains were all obtained from the same sample, sequenced in a study of post-analysis software for immune sequencing data. Notes on the study in general: Roughly 5 TRBV segments, TRBV5-6, TRBV5-1 and TRBV20-1 among them, were found more frequent in patients than controls.

Their antigen targets remain unknown. Unique molecular identifiers were carried by the TCR beta cDNA libraries. One entry per CDR3 protein, called by TCRdb with MiXCR from the PCR reads. The sample shows approximately 730,000 distinct CDR3 sequences, more than 45% of them seen only once. The sequenced sample was blood. Source of these receptors: a girl aged 5-17 years with multiple sclerosis.

This clonotype was seen many times. The chain uses TRBV10-3 and TRBJ2-7; the match to TRBD2 covers 9 bases. V was clipped by 2 bases and J by 1 base; unmatched bases: 0. The length of the CDR3 is 14 residues. Germline CDR1 ENHRY, CDR2 SYGVKD. Here the CDR3 DNA reads TGTGCCATCAGTGAGAGCGGGAGGTCCTACGAGCAGTACTTC. Its protein is CAISESGRSYEQYF.

The J gene is TRBJ2-7, the V gene TRBV11-2; D unclear. The CDR3 runs 13 residues. Trimming shortened V by 3 bases and J by 7 bases, and 13 bases separated the two germline ends. Germline values: CDR1 SGHAT, CDR2 FQNNGV. The CDR3 DNA is TGTGCCAGCAGCTTTTCACCAGTCAATGAGCAGTACTTC. It is translated as CASSFSPVNEQYF.

The rearrangement joins TRBV3-1 to TRBJ2-3, with TRBD2 matching 12 bases. CDR3 size: 18 residues. With 1 base clipped from V and 0 bases from J, the junction kept 5 bases outside the gene matches. Per germline, CDR1 LGHDT and CDR2 YNNKEL (reference sequence). For the CDR3, the DNA is TGTGCCAGCAGCCAAGGGACTAGCGGGGATCATAGCACAGATACGCAGTATTTT. This sequence encodes CASSQGTSGDHSTDTQYF.

The genes are TRBV4-3 and TRBJ2-5; D possibly corresponds to TRBD1 (6 bases). The CDR3 extends over 15 amino acids. The germline V gene has CDR1 LGHNA and CDR2 YSLEER. The ends were cut back, 3 bases at V and 0 bases at J, with 11 bases in the middle. The CDR3 loop reads CASSHAQGYQETQYF. DNA for the CDR3: TGCGCCAGCAGCCATGCCCAGGGGTACCAAGAGACCCAGTACTTC.

This clonotype was seen a handful of times. The chain carries TRBV2 and TRBJ2-1, with D perhaps TRBD1 or TRBD2 (5 bases each). Germline V gene lookup returns CDR1 SNHLY and CDR2 FYNNEI. Trimming shortened V by 8 bases and J by 10 bases, and 21 bases separated the two germline ends. CDR3 length: 14 residues. The CDR3 DNA is TGTGCCAGCCTGACCCGGGACCCAAAGTTGGAGCAGTTCTTC. Translating it yields CASLTRDPKLEQFF.

The rearrangement uses TRBV12-3 or TRBV12-4 and TRBJ2-7; 13 bases agree with TRBD2. This CDR3 is 17 amino acids long. Unmatched junction bases numbered 7, after V lost 4 bases and J lost 1 base. CDR3 in DNA: TGTGCCAGCAGTTCACGGACTAGCGGGAGAGGATCCTACGAGCAGTACTTC. Translating gives CASSSRTSGRGSYEQYF.

This clonotype appeared many times. The chain links TRBV5-1 to TRBJ2-3; 10 bases fit TRBD2. V lost 0 bases and J lost 1; bases outside the gene matches: 2. This CDR3 is 16 amino acids long. Germline loops: CDR1 SGHRS, CDR2 YFSETQ. CDR3 DNA sequence: TGCGCCAGCAGCTTGGATCTAGCGGGGGGCACAGATACGCAGTATTTT. Protein sequence: CASSLDLAGGTDTQYF.

This clonotype was observed a handful of times. The CDR3 is CASSPGGARSSYEQYF. The CDR3 DNA sequence: TGTGCCAGCAGTCCCGGGGGAGCCAGGAGCTCCTACGAGCAGTACTTC. The V gene is TRBV28, the J gene TRBJ2-7; the D gene is possibly TRBD2 (6 bases). V lost 5 bases and J lost 0, with 17 bases in between. There are 16 residues in the CDR3. The germline V gene has CDR1 MDHEN and CDR2 SYDVKM. Together with reference TRBV28 and TRBJ2-7, the CDR3 gives the full variable domain: DVKVTQSSRYLVKRTGEKVFLECVQDMDHENMFWYRQDPGLGLRLIYFSYDVKMKEKGDIPEGYSVSREKKERFSLILESASTNQTSMYLCASSPGGARSSYEQYFGPGTRLTVT.

The CDR3 sequence: CATSSRTSGLYEQYF. DNA of the CDR3: TGTGCCACCAGCAGTAGGACTAGCGGACTCTACGAGCAGTACTTC. The V call is TRBV15, the J call TRBJ2-7, with 10 nucleotides matching TRBD2. Germline CDR1 reads LNHNV; CDR2 reads YYDKDF (reference sequence). The CDR3 contains 15 residues. V was pared by 3 bases and J by 3 bases, with 5 bases of the junction left unmatched.

The V call is TRBV28, the J call TRBJ1-2; D not certain. In germline, CDR1 is MDHEN, CDR2 SYDVKM. V was pared by 2 bases and J by 4 bases, with 8 bases between. The CDR3 spans 13 residues. CDR3 in DNA: TGTGCCAGCAGTTTAGCATCGAGCTATGGCTACACCTTC. Its translation: CASSLASSYGYTF.

This clonotype was seen a single time. The chain is built from TRBV27 and TRBJ2-7, with D possibly called TRBD1 or TRBD2 (5 bases each). Germline CDR1 and CDR2: MNHEY and SMNVEV (reference sequence). This CDR3 has 11 residues. The V and J ends lost 11 bases and 5 bases respectively, with 13 bases between them. For the CDR3, the DNA is TGTGCCGGGGGAACCCCGGACGAGCAGTACTTC. Its protein product is CAGGTPDEQYF.

The rearrangement uses TRBV6-1 and TRBJ2-5, with D uncertain. The germline CDR1 and CDR2 sequences are MNHNS and SASEGT. There are 13 residues in the CDR3. V lost 4 bases and J 5 bases, leaving 11 bases between the germline ends. This CDR3 reads CASSGGLSETQYF. DNA of the CDR3: TGTGCCAGCAGTGGTGGCCTATCCGAGACCCAGTACTTC.

This chain joins TRBV7-9 and TRBJ1-1, with 8 bases matching TRBD1. The germline V gene encodes CDR1 SEHNR and CDR2 FQNEAQ (reference sequence). CDR3 length equals 16 residues. Germline trimming cut 5 bases from V and 8 bases from J; bases unmatched to any gene: 16. CDR3 sequence: CASSLRIPDRDREAFF. The DNA of the CDR3 is TGTGCCAGCAGCCTACGGATCCCTGACCGGGACAGGGAAGCTTTCTTT.

The chain has TRBV4-3 and TRBJ1-2; D unresolved. Between the trimmed V and J ends, which lost 4 bases and 7 bases, there was a span of 16 bases. CDR3 length: 14 residues. The V gene's germline CDR1 is LGHNA and CDR2 YSLEER. Here the CDR3 DNA reads TGCGCCAGCAGCCCGTTCCGGGGATCGGGTGGCTACACCTTC. Its protein product is CASSPFRGSGGYTF.

This clonotype was found many times. The genes are TRBV12-3 or TRBV12-4 and TRBJ2-4, with 8 bases identical to TRBD2. This CDR3 is built from 15 residues. V was pared by 3 bases and J by 9 bases, with 10 bases of the junction left unmatched. The CDR3 loop reads CASSLTGGHPGIQYF. The CDR3 coding sequence is TGTGCCAGCAGTTTGACGGGGGGGCACCCTGGCATTCAGTACTTC.

The chain has TRBV7-9 and TRBJ2-2; D possibly corresponds to TRBD2 (5 bases). CDR1 is SEHNR, CDR2 FQNEAQ, per germline (reference sequence). The CDR3 has 16 residues. V gave up 5 bases and J gave up 5 bases, with 18 bases separating them. CDR3 bases: TGTGCCAGCAGCCCCCCCAACCGGGATCGAACCGGGGAGCTGTTTTTT. Amino acids: CASSPPNRDRTGELFF.

This clonotype has more than one count but fewer than ten. CDR3 nucleotide sequence: TGTGCCAGCAGCCCGATAGCGGGGGGAGAGACCCAGTACTTC. Its translation: CASSPIAGGETQYF. This chain links TRBV7-9 with TRBJ2-5, with 10 bases matching TRBD2. The J segment lost 4 bases and the V segment lost 5 bases, leaving 4 bases of the junction unmatched. This CDR3 has 14 amino acids. CDR1 is SEHNR, CDR2 FQNEAQ, per germline (reference sequence).

V usage is TRBV5-1 and J usage is TRBJ2-7, with D hard to call. The CDR3 is 15 amino acids. The germline V gene encodes CDR1 SGHRS and CDR2 YFSETQ. Trimming pared 0 bases from V and 1 base from J, leaving 11 bases between. DNA of the CDR3: TGCGCCAGCAGCTTGGAGGCTAGTAGGTCCTACGAGCAGTACTTC. Its translation: CASSLEASRSYEQYF. The full variable domain, rest sourced from reference TRBV5-1 and TRBJ2-7, is KAGVTQTPRYLIKTRGQQVTLSCSPISGHRSVSWYQQTPGQGLQFLFEYFSETQRNKGNFPGRFSGRQFSNSRSEMNVSTLELGDSALYLCASSLEASRSYEQYFGPGTRLTVT.